The 13 T cell receptor beta chains in this list originate from one sample, sequenced in a study of T cells after yellow fever vaccination. TCRdb ran MiXCR on the 5' RACE reads and lists one entry per CDR3 protein. In the table there are 45,000 to 65,000 distinct CDR3 sequences, around 6.7% of which are singletons. The starting material was CD8+ T cells not binding an NS4B(214-222) dextramer, sorted from PBMCs, obtained roughly 45 days after the first yellow fever vaccination. Receptors were obtained from a man between 18 and 29 years old who received the YFV17D yellow fever vaccine.

The V call is TRBV27, the J call TRBJ2-7; 7 positions agree with TRBD1. The CDR3 length is 14 residues. After removal of 3 bases from V and 3 bases from J, the junction contained 5 bases not matched to a gene. The V gene's germline CDR1 is MNHEY and CDR2 SMNVEV (reference sequence). As DNA, the CDR3 is TGTGCCAGCAGTTTGTCCAGGGGGAACTACGAGCAGTACTTC. Amino acids: CASSLSRGNYEQYF.

This clonotype was detected only a few times. The chain recombines TRBV27 with TRBJ2-7, with 10 bases aligning to TRBD1. Germline CDR1 MNHEY, CDR2 SMNVEV (reference sequence). Trimming took 5 bases from V and 3 from J; bases not matched to a gene: 10. The CDR3 is 16 amino acids. The chain's CDR3 is CASSTYRDRGLYEQYF. The DNA of the CDR3 is TGTGCCAGCAGTACATACCGGGACAGGGGTCTCTACGAGCAGTACTTC.

This clonotype has a count of ten or more. The chain is built from TRBV28 and TRBJ2-5; a weak D match, TRBD2 (6 bases). This CDR3 has 14 amino acids. Looked up from germline, CDR1 is MDHEN and CDR2 is SYDVKM. Trimming left V 2 bases short and J 2 bases short, with 9 bases between. The CDR3 here is CASSLLANQETQYF. CDR3 DNA: TGTGCCAGCAGTTTACTAGCGAATCAAGAGACCCAGTACTTC.

There are many counts of this clonotype. The rearrangement uses TRBV10-3 and TRBJ2-2; 9 bases match TRBD1. Germline assignment: CDR1 ENHRY and CDR2 SYGVKD. V dropped 4 bases and J dropped 6; count of bases not matched to a gene: 3. The CDR3 spans 14 residues. DNA of the CDR3: TGTGCCATCAGTGTCGGGACAGGGTCCGGGGAGCTGTTTTTT. It codes for CAISVGTGSGELFF.

This clonotype has just a few counts. The chain recombines TRBV7-2 with TRBJ2-7; D is perhaps TRBD1 (6 bases). Between the trimmed V and J ends, which lost 5 bases and 3 bases, there was a span of 11 bases. The germline V gene encodes CDR1 SGHTA and CDR2 FQGNSA. CDR3 length: 13 amino acids. Here the CDR3 DNA reads TGTGCCAGCAGCCAGGGGCTCTACTACGAGCAGTACGTC. Translating it yields CASSQGLYYEQYV.

In this sample, this clonotype turned up many times. The V gene is TRBV4-3, the J gene TRBJ1-6; D is uncertain. The CDR3 extends over 16 amino acids. Germline values: CDR1 LGHNA, CDR2 YSLEER. V was clipped by 2 bases and J by 7 bases, with 15 bases between them. The CDR3: CASSQRWRGSNSPLHF. Here the CDR3 DNA reads TGCGCCAGCAGCCAAAGATGGCGCGGATCCAATTCACCCCTCCACTTT.

This clonotype was picked up many times. CDR3 residues: CSVDFRDRESLEQYF. The DNA for the CDR3 is TGCAGCGTTGACTTCCGGGACAGGGAGTCCCTTGAGCAGTATTTT. This chain joins TRBV29-1 and TRBJ2-3; 9 bases fit TRBD1. The V gene's germline CDR1 is SQVTM and CDR2 ANQGSEA. V dropped 3 bases and J dropped 11; count of bases not matched to a gene: 15. The CDR3 has 15 amino acids.

This clonotype came up many times. The genes are TRBV12-3 or TRBV12-4 and TRBJ1-5, with D unclear. CDR3 length: 15 amino acids. Trimming cost V 3 bases and J 5 bases, with 14 bases left between them. The CDR3: CASSFGLREDQPQHF. The CDR3 nucleotides read TGTGCCAGCAGTTTTGGGCTTAGGGAAGATCAGCCCCAGCATTTT.

This clonotype has ten or more counts. This chain uses TRBV5-1 with TRBJ1-2, with a weak D call TRBD1 (5 bases). V lost 3 bases to trimming and J lost 6 bases, with 18 bases between them. Germline V gene sequence: CDR1 SGHRS, CDR2 YFSETQ. CDR3 size: 15 residues. The CDR3 spells CASSSPKDRPNGYTF. CDR3 bases: TGCGCCAGCAGCTCCCCCAAAGACAGACCTAATGGCTACACCTTC.

This chain uses TRBV7-9 with TRBJ1-2, with 8 bases fitting TRBD1. V was pared by 4 bases and J by 8 bases, with 9 bases of the junction left unmatched. The CDR3 runs to 14 residues. Germline CDR1 SEHNR, CDR2 FQNEAQ (reference sequence). Written as DNA, the CDR3 is TGTGCCAGCAGCTGGGGGGCAGGGGGCGCGGGCTACACCTTC. Its translation: CASSWGAGGAGYTF.

This clonotype was found a few times. This chain links TRBV15 with TRBJ2-1; no firm D call. Germline CDR1 reads LNHNV; CDR2 reads YYDKDF (reference sequence). The CDR3 contains 12 residues. V was shortened by 8 bases and J by 4 bases, with 9 bases between the two germline ends. The CDR3 reads CATESEYNEQFF. The DNA for the CDR3 is TGTGCCACCGAATCGGAATACAATGAGCAGTTCTTC.

This clonotype was picked up many times. The chain recombines TRBV6-2 or TRBV6-3 with TRBJ2-1; 9 bases map to TRBD1. J lost 2 bases, V lost 4 bases, and 6 bases had no gene match. The germline gives CDR1 MNHEY, CDR2 SVGEGT. This CDR3 is 16 amino acids long. The CDR3 DNA follows: TGTGCCAGCAGTTGGGGACAGGGTGGGCCCTACAATGAGCAGTTCTTC. Its translation is CASSWGQGGPYNEQFF.

CDR3 DNA sequence: TGTGCCAGCAGCTTAGTGGAAGCGGGGGGACGCAGGGGTAGAGAGACCCAGTACTTC. Translated: CASSLVEAGGRRGRETQYF. The chain employs TRBV11-2 and TRBJ2-5; 9 nucleotides line up with TRBD2. The germline gives CDR1 SGHAT, CDR2 FQNNGV. V lost 1 base to trimming and J lost 4 bases; unmatched junction nucleotides: 16. The CDR3 length is 19 residues.